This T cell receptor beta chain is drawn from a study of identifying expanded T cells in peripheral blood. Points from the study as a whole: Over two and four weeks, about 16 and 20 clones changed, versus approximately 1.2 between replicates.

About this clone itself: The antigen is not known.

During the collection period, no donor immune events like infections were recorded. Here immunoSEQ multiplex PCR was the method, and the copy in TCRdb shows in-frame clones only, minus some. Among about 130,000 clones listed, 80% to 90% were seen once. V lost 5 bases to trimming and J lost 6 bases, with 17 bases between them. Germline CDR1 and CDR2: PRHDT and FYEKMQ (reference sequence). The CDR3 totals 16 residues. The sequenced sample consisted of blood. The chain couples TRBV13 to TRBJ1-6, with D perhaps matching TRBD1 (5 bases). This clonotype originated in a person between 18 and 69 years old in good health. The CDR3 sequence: CASSLLRAGSNSPLHF. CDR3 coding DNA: TGTGCCAGCAGCCTCCTCCGAGCAGGGTCTAATTCACCCCTCCACTTT.